The clone carrying this T cell receptor (beta chain) has a count of ten or more. Its matching antigen is unknown. TCRdb recomputed calls from the 5' RACE reads with MiXCR, one row per CDR3 protein. Of 180,000 or so distinct CDR3 sequences listed, under 14% were seen once; the top ten hold roughly 29%. This sample is drawn from a study of CD8 T cells in ankylosing spondylitis. The CDR3 consists of 14 residues. Germline CDR1 and CDR2: SGHRS and YFSETQ. V lost 0 bases to trimming and J lost 4 bases, with 10 bases between them. Notes on the study in general: Significantly higher representation of disease-linked clones was reported for matched ankylosing spondylitis synovial fluid.

The specimen was blood, either unsorted or a sorted T cell fraction (not recorded which). The V call is TRBV5-1, the J call TRBJ1-2; the D gene is possibly TRBD1 (6 bases). This TCR was sampled from a male donor with ankylosing spondylitis or in good health (not recorded which). CDR3 sequence reads: CASSLAPTGYGYTF. In nucleotides, the CDR3 is TGCGCCAGCAGCTTGGCGCCGACAGGCTATGGCTACACCTTC.